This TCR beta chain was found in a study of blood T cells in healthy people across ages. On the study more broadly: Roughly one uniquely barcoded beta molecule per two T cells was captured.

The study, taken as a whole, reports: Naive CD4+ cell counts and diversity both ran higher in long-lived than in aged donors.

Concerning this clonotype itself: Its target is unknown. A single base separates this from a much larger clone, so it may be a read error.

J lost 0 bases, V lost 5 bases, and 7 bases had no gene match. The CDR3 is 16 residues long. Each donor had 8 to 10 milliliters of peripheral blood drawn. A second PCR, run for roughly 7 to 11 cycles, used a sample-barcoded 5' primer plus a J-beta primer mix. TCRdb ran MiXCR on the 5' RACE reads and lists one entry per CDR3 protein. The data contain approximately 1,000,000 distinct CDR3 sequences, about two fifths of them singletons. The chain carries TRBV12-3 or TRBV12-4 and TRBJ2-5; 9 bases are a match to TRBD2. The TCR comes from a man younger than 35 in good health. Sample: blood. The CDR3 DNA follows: TGTGCCAGCAGTGTCAGGACTAGCGCGTACCAAGAGACCCAGTACTTC. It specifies CASSVRTSAYQETQYF.